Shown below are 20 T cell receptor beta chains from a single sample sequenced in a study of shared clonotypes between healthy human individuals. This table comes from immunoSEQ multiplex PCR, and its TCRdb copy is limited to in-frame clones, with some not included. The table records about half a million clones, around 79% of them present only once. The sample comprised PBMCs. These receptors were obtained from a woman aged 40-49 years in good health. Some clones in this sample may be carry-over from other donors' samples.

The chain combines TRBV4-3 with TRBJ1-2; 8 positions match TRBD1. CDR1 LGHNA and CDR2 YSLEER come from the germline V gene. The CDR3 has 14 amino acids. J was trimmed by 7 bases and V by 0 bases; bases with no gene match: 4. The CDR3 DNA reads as TGCGCCAGCAGCCAAGACGGAACAGGGGGTGGCTACACCTTC. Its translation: CASSQDGTGGGYTF.

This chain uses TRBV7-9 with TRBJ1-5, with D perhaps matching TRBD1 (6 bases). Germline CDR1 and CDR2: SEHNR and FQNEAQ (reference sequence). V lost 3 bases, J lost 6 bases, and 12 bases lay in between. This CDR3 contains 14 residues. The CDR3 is CASSFSGVGQPQHF. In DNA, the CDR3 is TGTGCCAGCAGCTTTTCAGGGGTCGGTCAGCCCCAGCATTTT.

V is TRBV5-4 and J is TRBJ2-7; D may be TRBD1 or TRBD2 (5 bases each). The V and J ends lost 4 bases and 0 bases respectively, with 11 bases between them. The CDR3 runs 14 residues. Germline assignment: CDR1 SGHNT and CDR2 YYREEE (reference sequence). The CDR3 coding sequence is TGTGCCAGCAGCCCCGGGGCTCACTCCTACGAGCAGTACTTC. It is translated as CASSPGAHSYEQYF.

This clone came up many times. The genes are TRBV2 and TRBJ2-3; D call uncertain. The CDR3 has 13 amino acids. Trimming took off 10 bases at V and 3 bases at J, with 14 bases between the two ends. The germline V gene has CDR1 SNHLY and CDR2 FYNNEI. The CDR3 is CATNYGATDTQYF. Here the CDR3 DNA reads TGTGCCACAAACTATGGTGCGACAGATACGCAGTATTTT.

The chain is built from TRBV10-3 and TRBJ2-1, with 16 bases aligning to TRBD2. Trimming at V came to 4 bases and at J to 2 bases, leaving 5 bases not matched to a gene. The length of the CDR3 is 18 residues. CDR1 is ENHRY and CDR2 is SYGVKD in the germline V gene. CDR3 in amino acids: CAISVGTSGRETYNEQFF. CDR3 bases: TGTGCCATCAGTGTCGGGACTAGCGGGAGGGAAACCTACAATGAGCAGTTCTTC.

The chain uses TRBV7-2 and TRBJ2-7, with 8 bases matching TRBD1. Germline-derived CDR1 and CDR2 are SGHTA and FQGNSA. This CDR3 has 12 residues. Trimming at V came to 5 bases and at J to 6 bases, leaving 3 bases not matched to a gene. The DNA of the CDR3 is TGTGCCAGCAGCGCGACAGGGGCCGAGCAGTACTTC. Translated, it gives CASSATGAEQYF.

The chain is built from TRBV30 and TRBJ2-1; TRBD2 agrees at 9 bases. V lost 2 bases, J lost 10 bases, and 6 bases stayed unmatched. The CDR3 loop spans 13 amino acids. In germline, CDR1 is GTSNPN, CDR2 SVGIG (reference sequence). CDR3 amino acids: CAWSRIAGVEQFF. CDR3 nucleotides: TGTGCCTGGAGTAGGATAGCGGGAGTGGAGCAGTTCTTC.

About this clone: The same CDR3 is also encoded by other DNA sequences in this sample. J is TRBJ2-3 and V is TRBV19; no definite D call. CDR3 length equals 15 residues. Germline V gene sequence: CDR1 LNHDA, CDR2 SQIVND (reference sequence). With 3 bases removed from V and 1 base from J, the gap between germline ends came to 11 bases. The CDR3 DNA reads TGTGCCAGTAGTATCGGTGGCAGCCGCACAGATACGCAGTATTTT. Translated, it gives CASSIGGSRTDTQYF.

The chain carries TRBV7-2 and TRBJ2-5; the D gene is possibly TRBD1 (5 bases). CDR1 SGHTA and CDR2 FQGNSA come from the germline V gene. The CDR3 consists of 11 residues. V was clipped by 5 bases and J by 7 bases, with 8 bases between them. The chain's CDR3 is CASSLQGTQYF. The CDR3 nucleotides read TGTGCCAGCAGCCTCCAGGGGACCCAGTACTTC.

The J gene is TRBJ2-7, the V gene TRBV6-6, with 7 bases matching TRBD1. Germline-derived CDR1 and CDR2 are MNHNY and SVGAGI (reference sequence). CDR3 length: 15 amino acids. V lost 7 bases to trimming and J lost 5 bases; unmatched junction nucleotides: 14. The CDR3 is CASTSSRDSGNEQYF. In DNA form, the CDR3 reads TGTGCCAGCACCTCTTCCCGGGACAGTGGTAACGAGCAGTACTTC.

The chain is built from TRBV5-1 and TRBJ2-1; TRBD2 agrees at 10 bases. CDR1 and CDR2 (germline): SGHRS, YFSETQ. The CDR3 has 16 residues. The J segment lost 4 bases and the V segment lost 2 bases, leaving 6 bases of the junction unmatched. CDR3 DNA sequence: TGCGCCAGCAGCTTAGCTAGCGGGAGTACTTACAATGAGCAGTTCTTC. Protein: CASSLASGSTYNEQFF.

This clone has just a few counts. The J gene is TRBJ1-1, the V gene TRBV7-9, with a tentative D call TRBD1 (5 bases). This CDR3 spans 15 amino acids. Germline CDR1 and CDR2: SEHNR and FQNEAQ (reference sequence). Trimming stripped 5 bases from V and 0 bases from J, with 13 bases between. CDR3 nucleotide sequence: TGTGCCAGCAGCCTACACAGGATCCTGAACACTGAAGCTTTCTTT. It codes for CASSLHRILNTEAFF. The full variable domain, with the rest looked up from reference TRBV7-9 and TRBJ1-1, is DTGVSQNPRHKITKRGQNVTFRCDPISEHNRLYWYRQTLGQGPEFLTYFQNEAQLEKSRLLSDRFSAERPKGSFSTLEIQRTEQGDSAMYLCASSLHRILNTEAFFGQGTRLTVV.

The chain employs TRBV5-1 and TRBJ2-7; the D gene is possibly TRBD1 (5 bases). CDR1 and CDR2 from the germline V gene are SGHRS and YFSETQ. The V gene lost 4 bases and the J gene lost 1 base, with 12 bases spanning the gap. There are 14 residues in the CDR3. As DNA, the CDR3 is TGCGCCAGCAGCAAGGACACATTTTCCTACGAGCAGTACTTC. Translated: CASSKDTFSYEQYF.

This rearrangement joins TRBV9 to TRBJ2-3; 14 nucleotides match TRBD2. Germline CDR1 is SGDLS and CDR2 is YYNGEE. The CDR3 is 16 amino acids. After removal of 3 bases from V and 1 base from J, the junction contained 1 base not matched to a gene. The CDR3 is CASSAGLAGGTDTQYF. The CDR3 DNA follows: TGTGCCAGCAGCGCGGGACTAGCGGGGGGCACAGATACGCAGTATTTT.

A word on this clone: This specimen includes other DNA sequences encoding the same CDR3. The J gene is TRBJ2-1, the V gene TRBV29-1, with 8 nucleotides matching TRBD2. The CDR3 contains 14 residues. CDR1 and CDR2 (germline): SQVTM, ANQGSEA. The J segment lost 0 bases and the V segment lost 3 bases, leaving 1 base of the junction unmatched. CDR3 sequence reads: CSVESGSSYNEQFF. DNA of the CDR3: TGCAGCGTTGAGAGCGGGAGCTCCTACAATGAGCAGTTCTTC.

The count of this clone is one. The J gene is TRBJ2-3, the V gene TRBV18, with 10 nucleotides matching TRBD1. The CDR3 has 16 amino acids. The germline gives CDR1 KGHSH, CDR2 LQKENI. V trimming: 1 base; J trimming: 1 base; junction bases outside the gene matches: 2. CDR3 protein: CASSPRGTGGTDTQYF. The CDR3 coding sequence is TGTGCCAGCTCACCACGAGGGACAGGGGGCACAGATACGCAGTATTTT.

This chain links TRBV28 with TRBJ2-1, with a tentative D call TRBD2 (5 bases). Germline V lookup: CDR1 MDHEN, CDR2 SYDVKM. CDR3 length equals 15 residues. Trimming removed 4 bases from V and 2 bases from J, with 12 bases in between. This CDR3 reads CASSWERVAYNEQFF. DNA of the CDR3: TGTGCCAGCAGTTGGGAGAGGGTGGCCTACAATGAGCAGTTCTTC.

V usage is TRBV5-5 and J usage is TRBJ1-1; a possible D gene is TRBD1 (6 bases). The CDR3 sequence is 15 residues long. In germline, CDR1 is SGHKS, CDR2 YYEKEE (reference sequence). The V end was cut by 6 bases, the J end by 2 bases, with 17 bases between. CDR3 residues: CASNSVSGANTEAFF. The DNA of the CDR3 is TGTGCCAGCAACTCAGTATCAGGGGCCAACACTGAAGCTTTCTTT.

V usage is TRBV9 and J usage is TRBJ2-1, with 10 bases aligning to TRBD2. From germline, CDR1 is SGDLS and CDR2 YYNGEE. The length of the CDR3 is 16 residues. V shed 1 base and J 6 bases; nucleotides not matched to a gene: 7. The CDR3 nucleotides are TGTGCCAGCAGCGTAAGGTTCCTAGCGGGAGTCAATGAGCAGTTCTTC. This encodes CASSVRFLAGVNEQFF.

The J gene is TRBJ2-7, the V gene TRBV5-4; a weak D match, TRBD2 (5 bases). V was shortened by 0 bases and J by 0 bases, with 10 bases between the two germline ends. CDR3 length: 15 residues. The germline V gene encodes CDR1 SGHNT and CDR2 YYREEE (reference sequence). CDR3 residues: CASSLAGSDSYEQYF. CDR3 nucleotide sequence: TGTGCCAGCAGCTTGGCGGGGAGTGACTCCTACGAGCAGTACTTC.